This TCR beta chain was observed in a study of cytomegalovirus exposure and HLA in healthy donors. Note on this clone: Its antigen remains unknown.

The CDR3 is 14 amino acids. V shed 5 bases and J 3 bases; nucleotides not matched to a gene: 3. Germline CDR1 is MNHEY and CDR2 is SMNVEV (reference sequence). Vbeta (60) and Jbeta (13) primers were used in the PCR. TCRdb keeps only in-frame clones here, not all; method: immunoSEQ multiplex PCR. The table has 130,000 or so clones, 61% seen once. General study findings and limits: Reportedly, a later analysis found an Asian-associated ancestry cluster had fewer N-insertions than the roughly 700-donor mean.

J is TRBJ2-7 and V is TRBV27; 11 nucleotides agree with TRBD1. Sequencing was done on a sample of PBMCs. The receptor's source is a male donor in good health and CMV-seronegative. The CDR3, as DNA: TGTGCCAGCAGTACCGGGACAGGGGGCTACGAGCAGTACTTC. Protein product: CASSTGTGGYEQYF.